A single sample is the source of the 18 T cell receptor beta chains below, sequenced in a study (dated by TCRdb to the mid-2010s). Tregs were isolated as CD4+CD25+CD127-/low cells. Library construction relied on 5' RACE. Sequencing used an Illumina MiSeq. Using fastp trimming at Q25 and MiXCR clonotype assembly, TCRdb reanalyzed the public sequencing data and kept in-frame beta chains. Identical CDR3 proteins give one entry, which carries the most common genes and DNA. The sample includes roughly 30,000 distinct CDR3 sequences, with over 25% observed a single time. Approximately 2.2% of the sample is taken by the ten largest. The sample was tumor-infiltrating Tregs sorted from the breast tumor. The receptors here all came from a female donor with breast cancer.

There are many counts of this clonotype. The gene calls are TRBV4-1 and TRBJ2-3, with TRBD2 as a possible D gene (7 bases). The CDR3 is 16 residues long. Per germline, CDR1 MGHRA and CDR2 YSYEKL. V was trimmed by 0 bases and J by 1 base, leaving 11 bases between them. The CDR3 DNA follows: TGCGCCAGCAGCCAAGAGGGGGGGCTTGGCACAGATACGCAGTATTTT. Amino acids: CASSQEGGLGTDTQYF.

A remark on this clonotype: This may arise from a read error, as a much more abundant clone is one base away. This chain joins TRBV5-1 and TRBJ2-1, with 9 bases that match TRBD2. The J segment lost 11 bases and the V segment lost 7 bases, leaving 16 bases of the junction unmatched. This CDR3 has 15 residues. The germline V gene has CDR1 SGHRS and CDR2 YFSETQ. The CDR3 DNA reads TGCGCCAGCGTCTTCGCTAGCGGGACCCAGAATAAGCAGTTCTTC. This translates into CASVFASGTQNKQFF.

This clonotype was recorded many times. The V and J genes are TRBV12-3 or TRBV12-4 and TRBJ2-1; 9 nucleotides align to TRBD1. The CDR3 extends over 16 amino acids. Trimming cost V 5 bases and J 5 bases; bases outside gene matches: 10. CDR3 in amino acids: CASSPSLGQGNNEQFF. CDR3 bases: TGTGCCAGCAGTCCATCCTTGGGACAGGGAAACAATGAGCAGTTCTTC.

This clonotype was observed a few times. The chain couples TRBV19 to TRBJ2-7; TRBD2 agrees at 15 bases. The V and J ends lost 5 bases and 2 bases, in that order; junction bases with no gene match: 4. Germline V gene sequence: CDR1 LNHDA, CDR2 SQIVND (reference sequence). The CDR3 has 16 amino acids. The CDR3 DNA reads as TGTGCCAGTAGTCGCGGACTAGCGGGAGGGCCCTACGAGCAGTACTTC. It yields the protein CASSRGLAGGPYEQYF.

In its sample, this clonotype was seen many times. This sequence joins TRBV12-3 or TRBV12-4 and TRBJ2-7; 10 nucleotides line up with TRBD2. This CDR3 spans 14 amino acids. After removal of 6 bases from V and 6 bases from J, the junction contained 8 bases not matched to a gene. The CDR3 DNA reads TGTGCCAGCAGCCCCTCCGGACTAGCGGTCGAGCAGTACTTC. Translation gives CASSPSGLAVEQYF.

The rearrangement uses TRBV4-1 and TRBJ2-1, with D tentatively TRBD2 (6 bases). Germline loops: CDR1 MGHRA, CDR2 YSYEKL. Between the trimmed V and J ends, which lost 3 bases and 5 bases, there was a span of 17 bases. The CDR3 covers 16 residues. CDR3 DNA: TGCGCCAGCAGCCAGCCCCCGACTAGTTCGCACAATGAGCAGTTCTTC. It encodes CASSQPPTSSHNEQFF.

A note on this clonotype: At one end the junction does not follow the germline gene, possibly because of a read error. The chain is built from TRBV20-1 and TRBJ2-7, with 10 bases identical to TRBD2. Germline V gene sequence: CDR1 DFQATT, CDR2 SNEGSKA (reference sequence). This CDR3 spans 14 amino acids. The CDR3 coding sequence is TGCGGTGCTACTCCCGGGACTAGCGTCTACGAGCAGTACTTC. Amino acid sequence: CGATPGTSVYEQYF.

Many counts were recorded for this clonotype. V gene TRBV29-1 combines with J gene TRBJ2-3; TRBD2 might be the D (6 bases). The V end lost 6 bases, the J end lost 0 bases, and 16 bases lay between the germline ends. Germline V lookup: CDR1 SQVTM, CDR2 ANQGSEA. The CDR3 sequence is 15 residues long. The CDR3, as DNA: TGCAGCGTCCTGGGATCGGGGGAAAGCACAGATACGCAGTATTTT. Protein product: CSVLGSGESTDTQYF.

This clonotype was seen a handful of times. The gene calls are TRBV6-1 and TRBJ1-5; possibly TRBD1 for D (5 bases). The germline CDR1 and CDR2 sequences are MNHNS and SASEGT. The CDR3 runs 18 residues. The V and J ends lost 6 bases and 0 bases respectively, with 21 bases between them. The CDR3 region is CASRDDRGRSSSNQPQHF. The CDR3 region has the DNA TGTGCCAGCAGGGATGACAGAGGGCGATCTTCTAGCAATCAGCCCCAGCATTTT.

This clonotype was counted ten times or more. This chain connects TRBV9 to TRBJ2-2, with D tentatively TRBD2 (5 bases). Germline CDR1 reads SGDLS; CDR2 reads YYNGEE. V lost 4 bases and J lost 1, with 8 bases in between. The length of the CDR3 is 14 residues. CDR3 amino acids: CASSRGGNTGELFF. The CDR3, as DNA: TGTGCCAGCAGCCGCGGAGGGAACACCGGGGAGCTGTTTTTT.

This clonotype has a handful of counts. The chain couples TRBV6-5 to TRBJ2-3, with 16 bases lining up with TRBD2. The V gene's germline CDR1 is MNHEY and CDR2 SVGAGI. This CDR3 spans 15 amino acids. V was clipped by 5 bases and J by 9 bases; unmatched bases: 5. The CDR3 DNA reads as TGTGCCAGCAGTCCTGGGACTAGCGGGAGGGCCACGCAGTATTTT. Amino acid sequence: CASSPGTSGRATQYF.

Of note for this clonotype: This may stem from a read error, because a much larger clone lies one nucleotide away. The J gene is TRBJ1-5, the V gene TRBV12-3 or TRBV12-4; a weak D match, TRBD1 (5 bases). CDR3 length: 13 amino acids. Written as DNA, the CDR3 is TGTGCCAACAGTTTAGGTGGGACTCAGCCCCAGCATTTT. Its protein product is CANSLGGTQPQHF.

In its sample, this clonotype was seen many times. The CDR3 region is CASHTGGANEKLFF. CDR3 DNA sequence: TGCGCCAGCCACACAGGGGGAGCTAATGAAAAACTGTTTTTT. The rearrangement uses TRBV5-1 and TRBJ1-4; TRBD1 aligns across 8 bases. The CDR3 has 14 residues. Looked up from germline, CDR1 is SGHRS and CDR2 is YFSETQ. The V gene end was trimmed by 7 bases and the J gene end by 3 bases; junction bases not matched to a gene: 5.

In the case of this clonotype: A junction boundary mismatches the germline segment, possibly from a read error. The V call is TRBV5-1, the J call TRBJ2-1; D gene ambiguous. Germline CDR1 is SGHRS and CDR2 is YFSETQ. The CDR3 is 15 amino acids. The chain's CDR3 is CVSSLEPQKYNERFF. CDR3 in DNA: TGCGTCAGCAGCTTGGAACCGCAAAAATACAATGAGCGGTTCTTC. Drawing the rest from reference TRBV5-1 and TRBJ2-1, the complete variable domain is KAGVTQTPRYLIKTRGQQVTLSCSPISGHRSVSWYQQTPGQGLQFLFEYFSETQRNKGNFPGRFSGRQFSNSRSEMNVSTLELGDSALYLCVSSLEPQKYNERFFGPGTRLTVL.

In this sample, this clonotype turned up many times. DNA for the CDR3: TGCAGTGCTAGGGTAGCGGGAACCTACAATGAGCAGTTCTTC. Residues: CSARVAGTYNEQFF. The rearrangement links TRBV20-1 to TRBJ2-1, with 8 bases that match TRBD2. Germline CDR1 is DFQATT and CDR2 is SNEGSKA (reference sequence). The CDR3 runs to 14 residues. The trim removed 3 bases at V and 2 bases at J, leaving 3 bases unmatched.

This clonotype was observed a handful of times. This chain uses TRBV5-1 with TRBJ1-4; unclear D gene. This CDR3 is built from 16 residues. Germline CDR1 and CDR2: SGHRS and YFSETQ. V dropped 0 bases and J dropped 6 bases, with 15 bases sitting between them. In DNA, the CDR3 is TGCGCCAGCAGCTTGGCCGAAGCGGGTTCTCATGAAAAACTGTTTTTT. Protein sequence: CASSLAEAGSHEKLFF. Full variable domain (remainder filled in from reference TRBV5-1 and TRBJ1-4): KAGVTQTPRYLIKTRGQQVTLSCSPISGHRSVSWYQQTPGQGLQFLFEYFSETQRNKGNFPGRFSGRQFSNSRSEMNVSTLELGDSALYLCASSLAEAGSHEKLFFGSGTQLSVL.

In the case of this clonotype: A much larger clone sits a single nucleotide away, making a read error possible. The chain combines TRBV7-2 with TRBJ2-5; 11 bases line up with TRBD2. From germline, CDR1 is SGHTA and CDR2 FQGNSA. The CDR3 consists of 14 residues. The CDR3 loop reads CVSSRGLADETQYF. DNA for the CDR3: TGTGTCAGCAGCCGGGGACTAGCGGACGAGACCCAGTACTTC.

About this clonotype: One junction end disagrees with the germline gene, perhaps due to a read error. The chain links TRBV3-1 to TRBJ2-1; D possibly corresponds to TRBD2 (6 bases). In germline, CDR1 is LGHDT, CDR2 YNNKEL (reference sequence). This CDR3 comprises 13 residues. CDR3 coding DNA: TGTGCCTGCAGCCAACTCACTAGCTCCGAGCAGTTCTTC. This gives the protein CACSQLTSSEQFF.